The next 15 T cell receptor beta chains were all read from a single sample in a study of OX40 agonist ivuxolimab in advanced cancers. Repertoires were generated with immunoSEQ multiplex PCR, while TCRdb's copy carries only in-frame clones and drops some. The data show 50,000 to 75,000 clones, 79% seen once. Here the sequenced sample was CD4+ or CD8+ T cells sorted from blood, taken in a trial of the OX40 agonist ivuxolimab. The receptors stem from an adult with an advanced solid tumor such as melanoma, head and neck, liver or kidney cancer.

This rearrangement joins TRBV5-4 to TRBJ2-7; D possibly matches TRBD1 or TRBD2 (7 bases each). Germline CDR1 is SGHNT and CDR2 is YYREEE (reference sequence). This CDR3 contains 15 residues. V lost 4 bases and J 2 bases, leaving 16 bases between the germline ends. The CDR3 reads CASSPGGGRAYEQYF. As DNA, the CDR3 is TGTGCCAGCAGCCCAGGGGGGGGAAGGGCCTACGAGCAGTACTTC.

This chain connects TRBV6-6 to TRBJ1-1; 8 nucleotides match TRBD1. Germline V gives CDR1 MNHNY, CDR2 SVGAGI (reference sequence). The CDR3 consists of 15 residues. V gave up 4 bases and J gave up 1 base; unmatched junction bases: 5. The CDR3 loop reads CASSSPTGANTEAFF. The CDR3 DNA follows: TGTGCCAGCAGTTCCCCGACAGGGGCGAACACTGAAGCTTTCTTT.

The V gene is TRBV2, the J gene TRBJ1-1; D not resolved. The CDR3 is 13 amino acids. Trimming took off 6 bases at V and 0 bases at J, with 8 bases between the two ends. The germline CDR1 and CDR2 sequences are SNHLY and FYNNEI. The CDR3, as DNA: TGTGCCAGCAGGGCTGAGCTGAACACTGAAGCTTTCTTT. Encoded protein: CASRAELNTEAFF. The full variable domain, its missing parts supplied by reference TRBV2 and TRBJ1-1, is EPEVTQTPSHQVTQMGQEVILRCVPISNHLYFYWYRQILGQKVEFLVSFYNNEISEKSEIFDDQFSVERPDGSNFTLKIRSTKLEDSAMYFCASRAELNTEAFFGQGTRLTVV.

This rearrangement joins TRBV15 to TRBJ1-2; TRBD1 agrees at 7 bases. The CDR3 sequence is 17 residues long. The junction had 15 bases not matched to a gene; V was cut back by 0 bases and J by 8 bases. The germline V gene has CDR1 LNHNV and CDR2 YYDKDF (reference sequence). In DNA form, the CDR3 reads TGTGCCACCAGCAGAGACCTTGCCGTACAGGGGAAATGGGGCTACACCTTC. The encoded protein is CATSRDLAVQGKWGYTF.

The chain couples TRBV11-3 to TRBJ2-5; 11 nucleotides line up with TRBD2. The CDR3 is made up of 16 amino acids. V was pared by 5 bases and J by 1 base, with 6 bases of the junction left unmatched. CDR1 and CDR2 (germline): SGHNT, YENEEA. CDR3 sequence: CASSRGLAGTQETQYF. The CDR3, as DNA: TGTGCCAGCAGCCGCGGACTAGCGGGCACCCAAGAGACCCAGTACTTC.

The chain has TRBV13 and TRBJ2-5; 14 positions agree with TRBD2. J lost 5 bases, V lost 2 bases, and 4 bases had no gene match. This CDR3 contains 16 residues. Germline CDR1 and CDR2: PRHDT and FYEKMQ (reference sequence). Written as DNA, the CDR3 is TGTGCCAGCAGCTTAAGTGGACTAGCGGGAGGCGAGACCCAGTACTTC. Residues: CASSLSGLAGGETQYF.

The rearrangement uses TRBV10-3 and TRBJ2-7, with D uncertain. The CDR3 has 11 residues. The V end was cut by 4 bases, the J end by 5 bases, with 6 bases between. In germline, CDR1 is ENHRY, CDR2 SYGVKD. CDR3 loop: CAISASHEQYF. The DNA of the CDR3 is TGTGCCATCAGTGCCTCGCACGAGCAGTACTTC.

V is TRBV18 and J is TRBJ2-3; possible D gene TRBD1, 5 bases. The V end was cut by 1 base, the J end by 2 bases, with 10 bases between. Germline V lookup: CDR1 KGHSH, CDR2 LQKENI. The CDR3 loop spans 15 amino acids. CDR3 in DNA: TGTGCCAGCTCACCACTCGGACAAGACACAGATACGCAGTATTTT. Its translation: CASSPLGQDTDTQYF.

The rearrangement uses TRBV5-4 and TRBJ2-1; TRBD2 aligns across 10 bases. The junction had 8 bases not matched to a gene; V was cut back by 4 bases and J by 7 bases. The CDR3 sequence is 15 residues long. In germline, CDR1 is SGHNT, CDR2 YYREEE (reference sequence). The CDR3 sequence: CASSNSGGANNEQFF. CDR3 DNA sequence: TGTGCCAGCAGCAACAGCGGGGGGGCCAATAATGAGCAGTTCTTC.

V is TRBV6-5 and J is TRBJ2-3; 9 bases fit TRBD2. The CDR3 covers 15 residues. The V and J ends lost 4 bases and 2 bases, in that order; junction bases with no gene match: 4. CDR1 and CDR2 (germline): MNHEY, SVGAGI. This CDR3 is CASSSTSGNTDTQYF. The CDR3 coding sequence is TGTGCCAGCAGTTCGACTAGCGGAAACACAGATACGCAGTATTTT.

V gene TRBV5-1 combines with J gene TRBJ2-1; weak D call: TRBD2 (6 bases). V gave up 6 bases and J gave up 6 bases, with 13 bases separating them. The CDR3 is 13 amino acids. Germline V CDR1 and CDR2: SGHRS, YFSETQ. The CDR3 DNA reads as TGCGCCAGCACCCCAGGGACTGGCAATGAGCAGTTCTTC. It translates to CASTPGTGNEQFF.

The chain employs TRBV5-4 and TRBJ2-5; 8 bases are a match to TRBD2. The germline gives CDR1 SGHNT, CDR2 YYREEE (reference sequence). The trim removed 4 bases at V and 5 bases at J, leaving 4 bases unmatched. The CDR3 contains 13 residues. CDR3 region: CASSRGLVETQYF. CDR3 in DNA: TGTGCCAGCAGCAGGGGACTAGTGGAGACCCAGTACTTC.

This clone was picked up one time. V usage is TRBV2 and J usage is TRBJ2-5; 8 nucleotides match TRBD2. From germline, CDR1 is SNHLY and CDR2 FYNNEI. The CDR3 spans 15 residues. V lost 5 bases to trimming and J lost 4 bases; unmatched junction nucleotides: 9. The CDR3 here is CASSREAGVLETQYF. The DNA for the CDR3 is TGTGCCAGCAGTCGAGAAGCGGGAGTGTTAGAGACCCAGTACTTC. The full variable domain, rest sourced from reference TRBV2 and TRBJ2-5, is EPEVTQTPSHQVTQMGQEVILRCVPISNHLYFYWYRQILGQKVEFLVSFYNNEISEKSEIFDDQFSVERPDGSNFTLKIRSTKLEDSAMYFCASSREAGVLETQYFGPGTRLLVL.

Comment on this clone: Mismatch with germline at one junction end may stem from a read error. The V and J genes are TRBV28 and TRBJ1-2; the D gene is possibly TRBD1 (6 bases). The CDR3 length is 14 residues. Germline V gene sequence: CDR1 MDHEN, CDR2 SYDVKM. CDR3 loop: CASSPGQTTYGHTF. For the CDR3, the DNA is TGTGCCAGCAGCCCTGGACAGACTACTTATGGCCACACCTTC.

This clone was found once. This chain links TRBV20-1 with TRBJ2-1; 7 bases match TRBD2. This CDR3 contains 11 residues. CDR1 and CDR2 from the germline V gene are DFQATT and SNEGSKA (reference sequence). CDR3 residues: CSPWGGNEQFF. As DNA, the CDR3 is TGCAGCCCCTGGGGGGGGAATGAGCAGTTCTTC.